The clone carrying this T cell receptor (beta chain) was recorded only once. As yet, its antigen is unknown. This sample is part of a study of post-analysis software for immune sequencing data. Background on the study: The study covered relapsing-remitting, secondary progressive and progressive-relapsing courses of multiple sclerosis.

Findings and caveats of the study: There was significantly lower normalized Chao1 diversity in multiple sclerosis patients than in controls. Samples prepared in the same batch strongly co-clustered by F measure. TRBV5-6, TRBV5-1 and TRBV20-1 belonged to a set of roughly five TRBV segments that were more frequent in patients than controls.

Looked up from germline, CDR1 is DFQATT and CDR2 is SNEGSKA (reference sequence). The CDR3 loop spans 12 amino acids. Included in the TCR beta cDNA libraries were unique molecular identifiers. Out of roughly 1 to 11 million T cells, hundreds of thousands of cDNA molecules were generated. Via MiXCR, TCRdb re-called the PCR reads, giving one row per CDR3 protein. The repertoire holds hundreds of thousands of distinct CDR3 sequences, 30% seen once, with 0.55% to 0.65% in the top ten. This clonotype was sampled from a girl under 18 with multiple sclerosis. The specimen sequenced was blood. V is TRBV20-1 and J is TRBJ2-5, with D perhaps TRBD1 or TRBD2 (5 bases each). The better agreement between TRBJ2-7 and the DNA end casts doubt on the J call. CDR3: CRATRDPYEQYF. Written as DNA, the CDR3 is TGCAGGGCCACCCGGGACCCGTACGAGCAGTACTTC.